A single sample is the source of the 25 T cell receptor beta chains below, sequenced in a study of shared T cell receptors in the human thymus. The table came from immunoSEQ multiplex PCR; TCRdb's copy has only in-frame clones and leaves some out. The sample carries hundreds of thousands of clones, approximately 88% recorded once. These data were likewise used in another study, on human thymus T cells.

The sample was thymocytes. The receptors were sampled from a boy younger than two with a congenital heart defect.

This clone was seen only a few times. The V and J genes are TRBV4-3 and TRBJ1-3; D ambiguous. Trimming took off 3 bases at V and 3 bases at J, with 9 bases between the two ends. Looked up from germline, CDR1 is LGHNA and CDR2 is YSLEER. This CDR3 is built from 14 residues. This chain's CDR3 is CASSQRASGNTIYF. Here the CDR3 DNA reads TGCGCCAGCAGCCAGAGAGCGAGTGGAAACACCATATATTTT.

CDR3 sequence: CASSLSSKQQGYEQYF. The CDR3 coding sequence is TGTGCCAGCAGTTTATCGAGTAAACAACAGGGCTACGAGCAGTACTTC. V usage is TRBV27 and J usage is TRBJ2-7, with a weak D call TRBD1 (6 bases). V shed 0 bases and J shed 3 bases, with 15 bases lying between them. The germline CDR1 and CDR2 sequences are MNHEY and SMNVEV (reference sequence). The CDR3 is made up of 16 amino acids.

The rearrangement links TRBV2 to TRBJ2-2; 9 bases are shared with TRBD2. The CDR3 loop spans 15 amino acids. V trimming: 7 bases; J trimming: 5 bases; junction bases outside the gene matches: 8. Germline V CDR1 and CDR2: SNHLY, FYNNEI. CDR3 bases: TGTGCCAGCACCTCTGGGCTAGCGGGAACCGGGGAGCTGTTTTTT. Amino acid sequence: CASTSGLAGTGELFF.

V gene TRBV6-1 combines with J gene TRBJ2-2; 7 bases align to TRBD1. The V gene's germline CDR1 is MNHNS and CDR2 SASEGT. The trim removed 4 bases at V and 1 base at J, leaving 3 bases unmatched. This CDR3 is built from 15 residues. The CDR3 reads CASSAGQLNTGELFF. The CDR3 DNA reads as TGTGCCAGCAGTGCGGGACAGCTGAACACCGGGGAGCTGTTTTTT.

The DNA of the CDR3 is TGTGCCAGCAGCTCTATCCTAGAGTTAGGGGGTAAGGAGACCCAGTACTTC. It yields the protein CASSSILELGGKETQYF. The chain employs TRBV11-2 and TRBJ2-5; a weak D match, TRBD1 (6 bases). The V end lost 4 bases, the J end lost 5 bases, and 23 bases lay between the germline ends. The CDR3 is made up of 17 amino acids. Germline V gene data show CDR1 as SGHAT and CDR2 as FQNNGV. Complete variable domain (other parts from reference TRBV11-2 and TRBJ2-5): EAGVAQSPRYKIIEKRQSVAFWCNPISGHATLYWYQQILGQGPKLLIQFQNNGVVDDSQLPKDRFSAERLKGVDSTLKIQPAKLEDSAVYLCASSSILELGGKETQYFGPGTRLLVL.

This clone has a single count. V is TRBV7-8 and J is TRBJ1-5, with D uncertain. This CDR3 region has 13 residues. Germline V gives CDR1 SGHVS, CDR2 FQNEAQ. With 6 bases removed from V and 3 bases from J, the gap between germline ends came to 9 bases. The CDR3 coding sequence is TGTGCCAGCAGGCCAGGTTACAATCAGCCCCAGCATTTT. Protein sequence: CASRPGYNQPQHF. Together with reference TRBV7-8 and TRBJ1-5, the CDR3 gives the full variable domain: GAGVSQSPRYKVAKRGQDVALRCDPISGHVSLFWYQQALGQGPEFLTYFQNEAQLDKSGLPSDRFFAERPEGSVSTLKIQRTQQEDSAVYLCASRPGYNQPQHFGDGTRLSIL.

This clone was seen a handful of times. The chain carries TRBV28 and TRBJ1-2, with 9 bases fitting TRBD1. This CDR3 region has 17 residues. CDR1 and CDR2 from the germline V gene are MDHEN and SYDVKM. V was clipped by 5 bases and J by 0 bases; unmatched bases: 10. CDR3 amino acids: CASSPPLYRGPNYGYTF. The CDR3 region has the DNA TGTGCCAGCAGTCCGCCTCTCTACAGGGGGCCTAACTATGGCTACACCTTC.

This clone occurred a few times. The gene calls are TRBV11-3 and TRBJ2-7, with 7 bases fitting TRBD1. The J segment lost 8 bases and the V segment lost 5 bases, leaving 6 bases of the junction unmatched. Germline values: CDR1 SGHNT, CDR2 YENEEA. The CDR3 runs to 12 residues. CDR3 sequence reads: CASSTDRVKQYF. In nucleotides, the CDR3 is TGTGCCAGCAGCACCGACAGGGTCAAGCAGTACTTC.

The V call is TRBV28, the J call TRBJ2-7, with 10 bases identical to TRBD1. The germline V gene has CDR1 MDHEN and CDR2 SYDVKM. The V segment lost 5 bases and the J segment 6 bases; nucleotides outside the gene matches: 10. The CDR3 runs 15 residues. The CDR3 nucleotides read TGTGCCAGCAGTCCATCGGGACAGGGGAGGCGCGAGCAGTACTTC. Its translation is CASSPSGQGRREQYF.

This sequence joins TRBV4-3 and TRBJ2-1; 11 bases are a match to TRBD2. This CDR3 has 16 residues. Germline V CDR1 and CDR2: LGHNA, YSLEER. The junction had 5 bases not matched to a gene; V was cut back by 1 base and J by 6 bases. The CDR3 sequence is CASSQGASGRSNEQFF. In DNA, the CDR3 is TGCGCCAGCAGCCAAGGGGCTAGCGGGAGGTCCAATGAGCAGTTCTTC.

The V call is TRBV5-1, the J call TRBJ2-1; TRBD2 matches at 9 bases. Looked up from germline, CDR1 is SGHRS and CDR2 is YFSETQ. The CDR3 runs 16 residues. The trim removed 4 bases at V and 3 bases at J, leaving 8 bases unmatched. The CDR3 is CASSPQAGGVYNEQFF. In DNA, the CDR3 is TGCGCCAGCAGCCCTCAAGCGGGAGGAGTCTACAATGAGCAGTTCTTC.

The gene calls are TRBV28 and TRBJ2-7; 7 nucleotides match TRBD1. The CDR3 is 15 amino acids. Germline lookup yields CDR1 MDHEN and CDR2 SYDVKM. V dropped 1 base and J dropped 0; count of bases not matched to a gene: 3. DNA for the CDR3: TGTGCCAGCAGTTTATCGGGGACAGCCTCCTACGAGCAGTACTTC. This gives the protein CASSLSGTASYEQYF.

A few counts support this clone. V is TRBV6-7 and J is TRBJ2-3; TRBD2 agrees at 9 bases. TRBV6-7 is an ORF, and what it does is uncertain. The V segment lost 1 base and the J segment 3 bases; nucleotides outside the gene matches: 2. This CDR3 is 15 amino acids long. CDR3 residues: CASSYCGRATDTQYF. In nucleotides, the CDR3 is TGTGCCAGCAGTTACTGCGGGAGGGCAACAGATACGCAGTATTTT.

The table lists this clone with a few counts. This chain links TRBV6-5 with TRBJ2-7; D remains ambiguous. The germline V gene encodes CDR1 MNHEY and CDR2 SVGAGI. Deletions cut 8 bases from V and 3 bases from J, with 8 bases between. This CDR3 is 11 amino acids long. In DNA form, the CDR3 reads TGTGCCAGCCCCCCCGGCTACGAGCAGTACTTC. It yields the protein CASPPGYEQYF.

J is TRBJ2-3 and V is TRBV19; the match to TRBD1 covers 11 bases. CDR1 and CDR2 (germline): LNHDA, SQIVND (reference sequence). With V trimmed by 3 bases and J by 5 bases, 4 bases remained unmatched. This CDR3 spans 15 amino acids. The CDR3: CASSIGGTGGDTQYF. In DNA, the CDR3 is TGTGCCAGTAGTATCGGTGGGACAGGGGGAGATACGCAGTATTTT.

This chain uses TRBV14 with TRBJ1-2; TRBD1 matches 8 bases. The CDR3 is made up of 17 amino acids. Trimming cost V 0 bases and J 4 bases; bases outside gene matches: 10. CDR1 and CDR2 (germline): SGHDN, FVKESK. CDR3 region: CASSQETRTGPFYGYTF. The CDR3 DNA reads TGTGCCAGCAGCCAAGAAACCAGGACAGGGCCTTTCTATGGCTACACCTTC. The whole variable domain, remainder taken from reference TRBV14 and TRBJ1-2, is EAGVTQFPSHSVIEKGQTVTLRCDPISGHDNLYWYRRVMGKEIKFLLHFVKESKQDESGMPNNRFLAERTGGTYSTLKVQPAELEDSGVYFCASSQETRTGPFYGYTFGSGTRLTVV.

The V gene is TRBV5-1, the J gene TRBJ2-1, with TRBD2 matching over 13 bases. J lost 7 bases, V lost 8 bases, and 6 bases had no gene match. Germline V gene sequence: CDR1 SGHRS, CDR2 YFSETQ. The CDR3 contains 14 residues. DNA of the CDR3: TGCGCCAGTCGGACTAGCGGGAGTGGTAATGAGCAGTTCTTC. Its translation: CASRTSGSGNEQFF.

This chain joins TRBV23-1 and TRBJ2-7; 10 nucleotides match TRBD1. TRBV23-1 is given ORF status, its function remaining uncertain. This CDR3 has 12 amino acids. The CDR3 DNA is TGCGCGATGGGGGACAGGGGCCGCGAGCAGTACTTC. Its translation is CAMGDRGREQYF.

The rearrangement uses TRBV5-8 and TRBJ2-7; perhaps TRBD2 as D (5 bases). Trimming removed 3 bases at V and 1 base at J, with 8 bases between. The length of the CDR3 is 13 residues. Looked up from germline, CDR1 is SGHTS and CDR2 is YDEGEE. The CDR3 sequence is CASSSGLSYEQYF. CDR3 DNA: TGTGCCAGCAGCTCAGGACTTTCCTACGAGCAGTACTTC.

This clone was recorded only once. The V call is TRBV11-1, the J call TRBJ2-3, with TRBD2 as a possible D gene (5 bases). In germline, CDR1 is SGHAT, CDR2 FQDESV (reference sequence). V was trimmed by 0 bases and J by 3 bases, leaving 7 bases between them. CDR3 length: 14 amino acids. The CDR3 loop reads CASSLARDTDTQYF. CDR3 in DNA: TGTGCCAGCAGCTTAGCGAGGGATACAGATACGCAGTATTTT.

The chain uses TRBV2 and TRBJ1-4; D not resolved. The CDR3 length is 15 residues. The germline CDR1 and CDR2 sequences are SNHLY and FYNNEI. V lost 6 bases, J lost 7 bases, and 18 bases lay in between. The CDR3 here is CASSEGVSGVEKLFF. The DNA for the CDR3 is TGTGCCAGCAGCGAGGGTGTTTCGGGTGTTGAAAAACTGTTTTTT.

The genes are TRBV11-2 and TRBJ2-7, with 11 bases aligning to TRBD2. CDR3 size: 14 residues. V dropped 5 bases and J dropped 5; count of bases not matched to a gene: 5. Germline CDR1 SGHAT, CDR2 FQNNGV. CDR3 DNA sequence: TGTGCCAGCAGCACCGGGACTAGCGGTAACGAGCAGTACTTC. Translating gives CASSTGTSGNEQYF.

This chain uses TRBV4-3 with TRBJ1-1; no clear D. The CDR3 has 13 amino acids. Trimming pared 5 bases from V and 1 base from J, leaving 8 bases between. CDR1 and CDR2 (germline): LGHNA, YSLEER. CDR3 amino acids: CASSSDTNTEAFF. The CDR3 DNA is TGCGCCAGCAGCTCCGACACGAACACTGAAGCTTTCTTT.

The V and J genes are TRBV5-6 and TRBJ2-1, with 10 positions matching TRBD2. J gave up 12 bases and V 5 bases, and 11 bases lay outside the gene matches. The CDR3 is 14 residues long. Per the germline V gene, CDR1 is SGHDT and CDR2 is YYEEEE. The CDR3 DNA reads TGTGCCAGCAGTTCCGGACTAGCGGCCGATCGGCAGTTCTTC. Amino acid sequence: CASSSGLAADRQFF.

V gene TRBV7-2 combines with J gene TRBJ1-5, with 7 bases that match TRBD1. V lost 5 bases, J lost 4 bases, and 11 bases stayed unmatched. CDR1 is SGHTA and CDR2 is FQGNSA in the germline V gene. CDR3 length equals 16 residues. The DNA of the CDR3 is TGTGCCAGCAGCCTACGACAGGGCTTTACAAATCAGCCCCAGCATTTT. It yields the protein CASSLRQGFTNQPQHF.